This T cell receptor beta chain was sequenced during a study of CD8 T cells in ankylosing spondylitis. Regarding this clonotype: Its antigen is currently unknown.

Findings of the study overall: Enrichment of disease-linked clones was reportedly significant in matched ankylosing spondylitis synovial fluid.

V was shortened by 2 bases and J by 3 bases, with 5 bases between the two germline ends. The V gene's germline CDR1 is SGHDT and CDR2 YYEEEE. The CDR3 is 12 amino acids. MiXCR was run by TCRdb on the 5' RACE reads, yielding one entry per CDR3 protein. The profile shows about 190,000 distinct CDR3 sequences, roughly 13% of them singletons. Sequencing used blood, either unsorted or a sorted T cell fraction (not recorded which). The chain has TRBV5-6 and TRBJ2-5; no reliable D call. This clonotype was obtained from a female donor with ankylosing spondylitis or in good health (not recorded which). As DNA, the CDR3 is TGTGCCAGCAGCTTCAACGAAGAGACCCAGTACTTC. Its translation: CASSFNEETQYF.